This TCR beta chain was documented in a study of PD-1 blockade in classical Hodgkin lymphoma. The study, taken as a whole, reports: Relative to healthy donors, newly diagnosed patients reportedly had lower baseline TCR diversity, which was reported as lower still in relapsed/refractory patients. TCR diversity in CD4+, not CD8+, cells rose significantly by C4D1.

In every patient, relapse followed autologous stem cell transplantation, while exposure to brentuximab vedotin differed. The best responses consisted of complete response, partial response or progressive disease. V shed 4 bases and J shed 4 bases, with 15 bases lying between them. CDR1 and CDR2 (germline): SGHDT, YYEEEE. The length of the CDR3 is 14 residues. For this clone: Antigen specificity is unknown.

Here immunoSEQ multiplex PCR was the method, and the copy in TCRdb shows in-frame clones only, minus some. This sample has about 23,000 clones, with roughly two thirds found just once. Specimen: peripheral blood mononuclear cells (PBMCs), collected at baseline. The chain uses TRBV5-6 and TRBJ2-7; D assignment may be TRBD1 or TRBD2 (6 bases each). The origin of this receptor is a human donor with classical Hodgkin lymphoma. In DNA form, the CDR3 reads TGTGCCAGCAGCCTCGGAGGGGACACATACGAGCAGTACTTC. Its protein product is CASSLGGDTYEQYF. The full variable domain, completed using reference TRBV5-6 and TRBJ2-7, is DAGVTQSPTHLIKTRGQQVTLRCSPKSGHDTVSWYQQALGQGPQFIFQYYEEEERQRGNFPDRFSGHQFPNYSSELNVNALLLGDSALYLCASSLGGDTYEQYFGPGTRLTVT.